This T cell receptor (beta chain) was recorded in a study of early T cells in non-severe SARS-CoV-2 infection. Study-wide background: Unsorted whole blood bulk RNA was sequenced, with unpaired chains.

General study findings and limits: VDJdb matching, biased toward anti-spike CD8 responses, missed private and CD4 specificities.

Researchers attached unique molecular identifiers to individual cDNA molecules. TCRdb ran MiXCR on the 5' RACE reads and lists one entry per CDR3 protein. The sample has roughly 100,000 distinct CDR3 sequences, 9.5% to 15% seen once. Details on this clonotype: Its specificity is unknown.

The CDR3 spans 16 residues. CDR1 MGHDK and CDR2 SYGVNS come from the germline V gene. V dropped 6 bases and J dropped 4; count of bases not matched to a gene: 11. The sample was whole blood, taken at baseline. The clonotype originates from an adult who was a healthcare worker with PCR-confirmed SARS-CoV-2 infection or an uninfected control (not recorded which). The chain joins TRBV25-1 to TRBJ2-5; 10 bases line up with TRBD2. CDR3 in amino acids: CASRPGVAGGLETQYF. In DNA form, the CDR3 reads TGTGCCAGCAGACCTGGGGTAGCGGGAGGTCTAGAGACCCAGTACTTC.